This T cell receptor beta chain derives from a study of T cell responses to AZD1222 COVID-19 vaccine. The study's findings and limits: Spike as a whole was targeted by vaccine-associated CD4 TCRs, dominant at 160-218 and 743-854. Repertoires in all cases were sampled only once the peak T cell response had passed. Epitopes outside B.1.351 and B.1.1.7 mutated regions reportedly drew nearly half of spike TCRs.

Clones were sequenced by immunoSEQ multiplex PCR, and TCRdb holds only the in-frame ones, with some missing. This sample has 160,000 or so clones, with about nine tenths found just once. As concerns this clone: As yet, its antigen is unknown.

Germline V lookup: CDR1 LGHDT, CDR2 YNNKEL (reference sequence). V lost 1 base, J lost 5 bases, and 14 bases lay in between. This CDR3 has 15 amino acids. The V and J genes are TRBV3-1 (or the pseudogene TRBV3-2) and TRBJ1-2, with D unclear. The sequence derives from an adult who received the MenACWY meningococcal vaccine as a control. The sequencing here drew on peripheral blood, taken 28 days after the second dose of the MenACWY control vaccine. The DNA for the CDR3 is TGTGCCAGCAGCCAAGGATACGGCGGGTTTTATGGCTACACCTTC. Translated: CASSQGYGGFYGYTF.